One and the same sample provided the 17 T cell receptor beta chains below, sequenced in a study of control samples from healthy donors and cancer patients. TCRdb keeps only in-frame clones here, not all; method: immunoSEQ multiplex PCR. This table has some 150,000 clones, nearly 96% appearing once. Sequencing input: blood. The receptors stem from a woman aged 25 to 45 in good health.

The chain uses TRBV9 and TRBJ2-7; D perhaps matches TRBD2 (6 bases). V shed 2 bases and J shed 4 bases, with 16 bases lying between them. This CDR3 spans 15 amino acids. Germline V gives CDR1 SGDLS, CDR2 YYNGEE. The CDR3 spells CASSVLGGSIYEQYF. The DNA of the CDR3 is TGTGCCAGCAGCGTCCTTGGGGGGAGTATTTACGAGCAGTACTTC. The entire variable domain, with the rest obtained from reference TRBV9 and TRBJ2-7, is as follows: DSGVTQTPKHLITATGQRVTLRCSPRSGDLSVYWYQQSLDQGLQFLIQYYNGEERAKGNILERFSAQQFPDLHSELNLSSLELGDSALYFCASSVLGGSIYEQYFGPGTRLTVT.

J is TRBJ1-1 and V is TRBV7-9; TRBD1 aligns across 8 bases. The V gene's germline CDR1 is SEHNR and CDR2 FQNEAQ (reference sequence). The ends lost 1 base at V and 7 bases at J; junction bases unmatched: 11. The CDR3 length is 16 residues. The CDR3 is CASSLDGGTGPNEAFF. The CDR3 DNA reads TGTGCCAGCAGCTTAGACGGCGGGACAGGACCCAATGAAGCTTTCTTT.

In DNA form, the CDR3 reads TGTGCCAGCAGCCAAGATTGGCTAGCGGGGGATGAGCAGTTCTTC. Its translation is CASSQDWLAGDEQFF. The rearrangement joins TRBV4-2 to TRBJ2-1; the match to TRBD2 covers 10 bases. The CDR3 runs to 15 residues. Trimming cost V 0 bases and J 8 bases; bases outside gene matches: 4. CDR1 LGHNA and CDR2 YNFKEQ come from the germline V gene.

The chain carries TRBV5-1 and TRBJ2-3; D call uncertain. Germline V lookup: CDR1 SGHRS, CDR2 YFSETQ. The CDR3 is 14 amino acids. V lost 0 bases and J lost 5, with 10 bases in between. As DNA, the CDR3 is TGCGCCAGCAGCTTGGCCCGGTTTCTAGATACGCAGTATTTT. It yields the protein CASSLARFLDTQYF.

The chain combines TRBV30 with TRBJ1-2, with 7 bases matching TRBD1. The length of the CDR3 is 11 residues. V lost 8 bases to trimming and J lost 7 bases; unmatched junction nucleotides: 7. CDR1 is GTSNPN, CDR2 SVGIG, per germline (reference sequence). DNA for the CDR3: TGTGCCGCGAAGGGGGCATCTGGCTACACCTTC. Translation gives CAAKGASGYTF.

Of note for this clone: One end of the junction is discordant with germline, which a read error may explain. V is TRBV10-2 and J is TRBJ2-7; 7 nucleotides match TRBD1. CDR3 length: 15 amino acids. CDR1 and CDR2 from the germline V gene are WSHSY and SAAADI. The CDR3 region has the DNA TGCGCCAGCAGCAAAACCGGGACAGTACTCTACGAGCAGTGCTTC. It translates to CASSKTGTVLYEQCF.

The chain is built from TRBV18 and TRBJ2-3, with TRBD2 matching 14 bases. V shed 3 bases, J shed 6 bases, and the junction held 8 bases outside the gene matches. Germline CDR1 reads KGHSH; CDR2 reads LQKENI. The CDR3 totals 17 residues. CDR3 bases: TGTGCCAGCTCACCGACGGGACTAGCGGGAGTAGGGGATACGCAGTATTTT. This sequence encodes CASSPTGLAGVGDTQYF.

The chain links TRBV10-3 to TRBJ2-5, with TRBD2 matching over 15 bases. Germline V gene lookup returns CDR1 ENHRY and CDR2 SYGVKD. The CDR3 sequence is 17 residues long. With 7 bases clipped from V and 4 bases from J, the junction kept 10 bases outside the gene matches. The CDR3 here is CAITLGLAGGLGETQYF. As DNA, the CDR3 is TGTGCCATCACTCTGGGACTAGCGGGAGGACTAGGAGAGACCCAGTACTTC.

The chain employs TRBV6-5 and TRBJ1-1; the D gene is possibly TRBD1 (6 bases). The V end lost 6 bases, the J end lost 1 base, and 12 bases lay between the germline ends. This CDR3 has 14 residues. Germline values: CDR1 MNHEY, CDR2 SVGAGI. The CDR3, as DNA: TGTGCCAGCAGCGCAAAGGACAGGAACACTGAAGCTTTCTTT. The encoded protein is CASSAKDRNTEAFF.

The chain uses TRBV13 and TRBJ2-2, with no clear D. V was pared by 8 bases and J by 6 bases, with 16 bases between. Germline lookup yields CDR1 PRHDT and CDR2 FYEKMQ (reference sequence). This CDR3 has 14 amino acids. The CDR3 DNA reads as TGTGCCAGCGGCGCGGTTAGTTCGTCCGGGGAGCTGTTTTTT. Its protein product is CASGAVSSSGELFF.

The chain recombines TRBV27 with TRBJ1-6; D is undetermined. With 2 bases removed from V and 0 bases from J, the gap between germline ends came to 5 bases. This CDR3 is built from 15 residues. Looked up from germline, CDR1 is MNHEY and CDR2 is SMNVEV (reference sequence). The CDR3 region is CASSLEGSYNSPLHF. For the CDR3, the DNA is TGTGCCAGCAGTTTAGAGGGCTCCTATAATTCACCCCTCCACTTT.

This chain connects TRBV28 to TRBJ2-3, with TRBD1 identical over 8 bases. The V segment lost 3 bases and the J segment 0 bases; nucleotides outside the gene matches: 5. Per the germline V gene, CDR1 is MDHEN and CDR2 is SYDVKM. The CDR3 extends over 16 amino acids. The CDR3 sequence is CASSFYRGTSTDTQYF. The CDR3 nucleotides are TGTGCCAGCAGTTTTTACAGGGGGACCAGCACAGATACGCAGTATTTT.

The genes are TRBV3-1 (or the pseudogene TRBV3-2) and TRBJ1-2; 9 bases align to TRBD1. Per germline, CDR1 LGHDT and CDR2 YNNKEL (reference sequence). The CDR3 contains 13 residues. After removal of 4 bases from V and 8 bases from J, the junction contained 5 bases not matched to a gene. The CDR3 nucleotides are TGTGCCAGCAGCCGGGACAGGGCTTGGGGCTACACCTTC. Protein: CASSRDRAWGYTF.

The V call is TRBV4-1, the J call TRBJ2-7; 10 nucleotides match TRBD1. J gave up 4 bases and V 1 base, and 4 bases lay outside the gene matches. Germline CDR1 MGHRA, CDR2 YSYEKL. The CDR3 consists of 15 residues. CDR3 amino acids: CASSQVRDRGYEQYF. In DNA, the CDR3 is TGCGCCAGCAGCCAAGTGCGGGACAGGGGTTACGAGCAGTACTTC.

As DNA, the CDR3 is TGTGCCTGGACCGGGACAGGGTCCTACGAGCAGTACTTC. Amino acid sequence: CAWTGTGSYEQYF. The V and J genes are TRBV30 and TRBJ2-7, with TRBD1 matching over 9 bases. Germline CDR1 GTSNPN, CDR2 SVGIG (reference sequence). Losses at the gene ends were 4 bases for V and 1 base for J; bases not matched to a gene: 2. The CDR3 loop spans 13 amino acids.

The chain carries TRBV19 and TRBJ2-1; 7 nucleotides agree with TRBD2. This CDR3 region has 13 residues. The germline V gene has CDR1 LNHDA and CDR2 SQIVND (reference sequence). V lost 10 bases and J lost 7; bases outside the gene matches: 10. The DNA of the CDR3 is TGTGCCACTAGCGGCCATTTGAGTAATGAGCAGTTCTTC. Its protein product is CATSGHLSNEQFF.

The rearrangement uses TRBV6-2 or TRBV6-3 and TRBJ2-2; 11 bases match TRBD2. Unmatched junction bases numbered 5, after V lost 6 bases and J lost 5 bases. The CDR3 loop spans 15 amino acids. Germline V CDR1 and CDR2: MNHEY, SVGEGT. CDR3 residues: CASSQLAGVTGELFF. The CDR3 DNA follows: TGTGCCAGCAGCCAACTAGCGGGGGTGACCGGGGAGCTGTTTTTT.